The 5 T cell receptor beta chains in this list originate from one sample, sequenced in a study of glioma-infiltrating T cells after dendritic cell vaccination. This table comes from immunoSEQ multiplex PCR, and its TCRdb copy is limited to in-frame clones, with some not included. The repertoire holds tens of thousands of clones, approximately 80% seen once, with roughly 2.2% in the top ten. The input for sequencing was blood, taken before dendritic cell vaccination. The receptors were sampled from a human donor with glioblastoma.

The chain employs TRBV19 and TRBJ2-1, with 7 bases identical to TRBD2. V dropped 3 bases and J dropped 7; count of bases not matched to a gene: 0. This CDR3 is built from 12 residues. The germline V gene encodes CDR1 LNHDA and CDR2 SQIVND (reference sequence). The CDR3 sequence is CASSMRGNEQFF. As DNA, the CDR3 is TGTGCCAGTAGTATGCGGGGGAATGAGCAGTTCTTC.

This sequence joins TRBV18 and TRBJ1-2, with TRBD1 as a possible D gene (6 bases). Trimming stripped 1 base from V and 3 bases from J, with 12 bases between. The length of the CDR3 is 15 residues. Germline CDR1 KGHSH, CDR2 LQKENI. CDR3 sequence reads: CASSPRNRADYGYTF. The DNA of the CDR3 is TGTGCCAGCTCACCACGAAACAGGGCAGACTATGGCTACACCTTC.

Only one count was recorded for this clone. This chain joins TRBV18 and TRBJ2-1; 12 nucleotides align to TRBD1. The ends lost 4 bases at V and 0 bases at J; junction bases unmatched: 4. Germline V gives CDR1 KGHSH, CDR2 LQKENI. This CDR3 has 17 amino acids. CDR3 DNA sequence: TGTGCCAGCTCACGGGGGGACAGGGGGCTCTCCTACAATGAGCAGTTCTTC. Encoded protein: CASSRGDRGLSYNEQFF. Full variable domain (missing parts from reference TRBV18 and TRBJ2-1): NAGVMQNPRHLVRRRGQEARLRCSPMKGHSHVYWYRQLPEEGLKFMVYLQKENIIDESGMPKERFSAEFPKEGPSILRIQQVVRGDSAAYFCASSRGDRGLSYNEQFFGPGTRLTVL.

This chain links TRBV6-1 with TRBJ1-5; 9 bases fit TRBD1. The CDR3 spans 16 residues. Germline V gives CDR1 MNHNS, CDR2 SASEGT. V was pared by 4 bases and J by 3 bases, with 7 bases of the junction left unmatched. The chain's CDR3 is CASSGGTGRPNQPQHF. In DNA, the CDR3 is TGTGCCAGCAGTGGCGGGACAGGGAGGCCCAATCAGCCCCAGCATTTT.

The gene calls are TRBV5-4 and TRBJ2-4; 7 bases are a match to TRBD1. V lost 7 bases, J lost 0 bases, and 16 bases stayed unmatched. The CDR3 covers 18 residues. From germline, CDR1 is SGHNT and CDR2 YYREEE (reference sequence). CDR3 DNA sequence: TGTGCCAGCCCTATTGGTGGGACAGAGAGTTTAGCCAAAAACATTCAGTACTTC. As protein: CASPIGGTESLAKNIQYF.